This T cell receptor (beta chain) was profiled in a study of shared clonotypes between healthy human individuals. Study at large: Per-donor plates numbered three CD4 naive, three CD4 memory, two CD8 naive and one CD8 memory.

Some 28,000 T cell genomes (about 210 ng DNA) went into each sorted-subset replicate. Assay: immunoSEQ multiplex PCR; the TCRdb copy retains only in-frame clones and omits some. The table records just under 350,000 clones, around 79% of them present only once. Comment on this clone: Its specificity is not known.

Points from the study as a whole: Lower generation probabilities were found for non-shared clonotypes than for those shared by all four donors.

The CDR3 runs to 15 residues. Germline loops: CDR1 SGHTA, CDR2 FQGNSA. V was pared by 5 bases and J by 3 bases, with 7 bases of the junction left unmatched. All participating donors were Caucasian adults from Nashville, Tennessee. The chain joins TRBV7-2 to TRBJ1-3, with 7 bases that match TRBD1. The sequencing sample was made of memory CD4+ T cells sorted from blood. Subset of the sample: CD45RA-negative fraction. The sequence was obtained from a man between 25 and 39 years old in good health. Written as DNA, the CDR3 is TGTGCCAGCAGCGAGACAGGGTTTAATGGAAACACCATATATTTT. It specifies CASSETGFNGNTIYF.